This TCR beta chain was recorded in a study of T cells in Graves' hyperthyroidism and ophthalmopathy. Newly diagnosed hyperthyroidism patients aged 18 to 65 years had disease lasting under 2 months. Together with thyroid ultrasound, orbital computed tomography, serum thyroxine and TRAb, clinical symptoms were used for diagnoses. Broader study findings: Prediction of ophthalmopathy progression came a median around 7.1 months pre-onset.

This clonotype was recorded many times. Its specificity is not known. The source material, RNA transcripts, was used to amplify TCR beta CDR3 regions. First-round RT-PCR with HTBI primers amplified the TCR CDR3 region. TCRdb re-analysed the multiplex PCR reads in MiXCR, keeping a single row per CDR3 protein. Of a few hundred thousand distinct CDR3 sequences detected, less than 15% appear once; the ten largest clones hold approximately 13%. Germline loops: CDR1 ENHRY, CDR2 SYGVKD. This CDR3 is 13 amino acids long. V lost 4 bases and J 5 bases, leaving 9 bases between the germline ends. This clonotype originated in a woman aged 40 to 50 with Graves' hyperthyroidism. What was sequenced was blood. V gene TRBV10-3 combines with J gene TRBJ2-1, with a tentative D call TRBD2 (5 bases). The CDR3 here is CAISGDGNNEQFF. In DNA form, the CDR3 reads TGTGCCATCAGTGGTGACGGGAACAATGAGCAGTTCTTC.